This TCR beta chain was sequenced in a study of T cell repertoires in cytomegalovirus infection (dated by TCRdb to 2018 to 2020). Study-level background: Donor HLA type was relevant to the analysis, as public TCR beta signatures indicated carriage of CMV infection together with the matching HLA type.

As for this clonotype: Its antigen specificity is not known. No quality values exist for individual bases; no much larger clone is one base distant.

According to the germline V gene (reference sequence), CDR1 reads LNHDA and CDR2 reads SQIVND. The trim is 3 bases for V and 8 bases for J, with a gap of 4 bases between the germline ends. The CDR3 goes from the cysteine to the phenylalanine over 11 residues. The entry retains the CDR3 DNA only, 33 bases that are in frame from base 1. The listed sequencing device is Illumina HiSeq 1500. The public reads were reprocessed in TCRdb via fastp at Q25 and MiXCR, keeping in-frame beta chains. Each entry merges the rows of one CDR3 protein and shows their most common DNA and genes. The sample records approximately 400,000 distinct CDR3 sequences, roughly 30% of which are singletons. The top ten hold roughly 15% of the sample. The research as a whole found: In both this cohort and an independent cohort of over 350 donors, the cumulative frequency of public TCR beta family members distinguished carriers of CMV infection plus the relevant HLA type. The ex vivo response was dominated by HLA-C-restricted CMV-specific TCR beta clonotypes, which also provided the single most frequent clonotype in two of eight donors.

Sequencing was carried out using PBMCs. The rearrangement joined TRBV19 to TRBJ1-4, with the D gene not clear enough to name. The source of this sequence is a human donor in good health (CMV status not recorded). Some clones in this sample may be carry-over from other donors' samples. The CDR3 reads as follows: CASSIREKLFF. The DNA sequence reads TGTGCCAGTAGTATCCGAGAAAAACTGTTTTTT.